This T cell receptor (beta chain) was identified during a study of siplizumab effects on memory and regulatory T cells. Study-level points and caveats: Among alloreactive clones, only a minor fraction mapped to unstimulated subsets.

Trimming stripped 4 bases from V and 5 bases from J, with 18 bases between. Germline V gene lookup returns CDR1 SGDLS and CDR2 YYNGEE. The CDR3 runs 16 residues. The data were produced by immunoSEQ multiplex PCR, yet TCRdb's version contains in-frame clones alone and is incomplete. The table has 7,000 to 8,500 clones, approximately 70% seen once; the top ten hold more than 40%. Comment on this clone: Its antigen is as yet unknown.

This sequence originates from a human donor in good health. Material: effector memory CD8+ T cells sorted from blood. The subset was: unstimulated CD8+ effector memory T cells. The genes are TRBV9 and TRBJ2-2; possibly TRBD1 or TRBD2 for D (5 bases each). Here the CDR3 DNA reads TGTGCCAGCAGCCCTACCCGGGACCAGCTAACCGGGGAGCTGTTTTTT. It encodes CASSPTRDQLTGELFF.